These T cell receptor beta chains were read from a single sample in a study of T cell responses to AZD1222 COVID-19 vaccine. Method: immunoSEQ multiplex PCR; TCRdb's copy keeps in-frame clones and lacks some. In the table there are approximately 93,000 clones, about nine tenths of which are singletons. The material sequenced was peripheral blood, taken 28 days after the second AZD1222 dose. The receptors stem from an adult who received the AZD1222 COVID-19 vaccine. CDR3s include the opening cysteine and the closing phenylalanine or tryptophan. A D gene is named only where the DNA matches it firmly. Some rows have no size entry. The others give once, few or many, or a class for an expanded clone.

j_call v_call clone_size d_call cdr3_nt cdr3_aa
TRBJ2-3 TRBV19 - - TGTGCCAGTAGTATCCAGGGGAAGTGGACAGATACGCAGTATTTT CASSIQGKWTDTQYF
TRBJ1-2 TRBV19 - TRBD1 TGTGCCAGTCGGGACAGGACTAACTATGGCTACACCTTC CASRDRTNYGYTF
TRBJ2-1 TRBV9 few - TGTGCCAGCAGCGCCTCTGTTGGGTCCTACAATGAGCAGTTCTTC CASSASVGSYNEQFF
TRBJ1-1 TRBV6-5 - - TGTGCCAGCAGTTACCCCAGCCAGGCATTTGAAGCTTTCTTT CASSYPSQAFEAFF
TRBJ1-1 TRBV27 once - TGTGCCAGCAGTCCACAGTTTGGGAACACTGAAGCTTTCTTT CASSPQFGNTEAFF
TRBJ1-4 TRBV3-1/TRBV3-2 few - TGTGCCAGCAGCCACTTGAGTGAAAAACTGTTTTTT CASSHLSEKLFF
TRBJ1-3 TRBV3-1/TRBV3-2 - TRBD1 TGTGCCAGCACCCCGCTTTTTGCCGGGACAGCCTCTGGAAACACCATATATTTT CASTPLFAGTASGNTIYF
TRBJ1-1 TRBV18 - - TGTGCCAGCTCAACTCAGGGTAAGGGCACTGAAGCTTTCTTT CASSTQGKGTEAFF
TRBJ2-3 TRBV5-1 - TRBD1 TGCGCCAGCAGCCTAGGGACAGATACAGATACGCAGTATTTT CASSLGTDTDTQYF
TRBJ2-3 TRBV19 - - TGTGCCAGTAGTATAGGGTACGGGTTCACAGATACGCAGTATTTT CASSIGYGFTDTQYF
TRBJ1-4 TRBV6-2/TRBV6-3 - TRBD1 TGTGCCAGCAGTCGGGGACAGGGAGGAGAAAAACTGTTTTTT CASSRGQGGEKLFF
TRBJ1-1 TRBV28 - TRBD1 TGTGCCAGCGACGACAGGGGATATAAGACTGAAGCTTTCTTT CASDDRGYKTEAFF
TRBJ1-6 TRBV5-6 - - TGTGCCAGCAGCTTGGCCAGGGGTAATTCACCCCTCCACTTT CASSLARGNSPLHF
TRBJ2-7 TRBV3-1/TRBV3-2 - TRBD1 TGTGCCAGCAGCCCAGGACAGGGGGGGCCTCGCGAGCAGTACTTC CASSPGQGGPREQYF
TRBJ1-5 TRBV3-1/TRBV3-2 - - TGTGCCAGCAGCCAAGACTTAAGGGATCAGCCCCAGCATTTT CASSQDLRDQPQHF
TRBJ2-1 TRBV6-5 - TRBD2 TGTGCGGCGGGGGACTACAATGAGCAGTTCTTC CAAGDYNEQFF
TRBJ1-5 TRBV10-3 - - TGTGCCATCAGTGAGTCCAGGGATCAGCCCCAGCATTTT CAISESRDQPQHF
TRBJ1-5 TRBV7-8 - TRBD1 TGTGCCAGCAGCTTAGAGGGGGCGCTTAACAATCAGCCCCAGCATTTT CASSLEGALNNQPQHF
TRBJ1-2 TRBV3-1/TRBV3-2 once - TGTGCCAGCAGCCCCATGGGGAATCGTCGCTACACCTTC CASSPMGNRRYTF
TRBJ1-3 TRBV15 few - TGTGCCACCAGCAGACCCCTAGCAGGGTCTGGAAACACCATATATTTT CATSRPLAGSGNTIYF
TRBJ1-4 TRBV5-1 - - TGCGCCAGCAGTGACGGGTTTAATAATGAAAAACTGTTTTTT CASSDGFNNEKLFF
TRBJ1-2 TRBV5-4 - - TGTGCCAGCAGCCGGGTGGTCGGGGGCGTAGATGGCTACACCTTC CASSRVVGGVDGYTF
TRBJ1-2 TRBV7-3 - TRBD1 TGTGCCAGCAGCCCTGGACAGGGAAACTATGGCTACACCTTC CASSPGQGNYGYTF
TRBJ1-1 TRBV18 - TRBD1 TGTGCCAGCTCACCAAGGGGACAGGGCCGTGGGGAGAACACTGAAGCTTTCTTT CASSPRGQGRGENTEAFF
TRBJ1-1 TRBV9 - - TGTGCCAGCAGCGTTTGGGACACCAGTCTTAACACTGAAGCTTTCTTT CASSVWDTSLNTEAFF
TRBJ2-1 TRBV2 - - TGTGCCAGCAGTTACAGGGTAGGGTCCTACAATGAGCAGTTCTTC CASSYRVGSYNEQFF
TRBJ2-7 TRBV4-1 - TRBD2 TGCGCCAGCAGCCATCCCGGTGGACTAGCGTCAAACGAGCAGTACTTC CASSHPGGLASNEQYF
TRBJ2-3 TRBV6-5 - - TGTGCCAGCTCGGAGGGACCTAGAAGCACAGATACGCAGTATTTT CASSEGPRSTDTQYF
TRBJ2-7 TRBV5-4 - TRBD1 TGTGCCAGCAGCTTGGACAGGGGTAGCTCCTACGAGCAGTACTTC CASSLDRGSSYEQYF
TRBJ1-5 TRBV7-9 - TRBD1 TGTGCCAGCAGCTCGGACAGGTTAGACAATCAGCCCCAGCATTTT CASSSDRLDNQPQHF
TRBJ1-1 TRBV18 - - TGTGCCAGCTCACCAGGTTGGGGGGCGCGGAACACTGAAGCTTTCTTT CASSPGWGARNTEAFF
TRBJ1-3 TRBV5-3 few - TGTGCCAGAAGCTTGAGGTCAGGGATATTCGAAAACACCATATATTTT CARSLRSGIFENTIYF
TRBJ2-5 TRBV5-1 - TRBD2 TGCGCCAGCAGCTTGTCCCGGGGGAGGGACGAGACCCAGTACTTC CASSLSRGRDETQYF
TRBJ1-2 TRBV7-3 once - TGTGCCAGCAGCTTAGGGGATGGCTACACCTTC CASSLGDGYTF
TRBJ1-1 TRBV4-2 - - TGTGCCAGCAGCCAAGTAGGCAGTCCTGAAGCTTTCTTT CASSQVGSPEAFF
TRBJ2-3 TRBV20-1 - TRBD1 TGCAGTGCTAGTTCCGGGACAGAAAACACAGATACGCAGTATTTT CSASSGTENTDTQYF
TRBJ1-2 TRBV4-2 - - TGTGCCAGCAGCCAAGATGGGGCAGGGTCTGGCTACACCTTC CASSQDGAGSGYTF
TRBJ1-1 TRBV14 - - TGTGCCAGCAGCCAAGGTGCCAGCGGACTGGTGGACACTGAAGCTTTCTTT CASSQGASGLVDTEAFF
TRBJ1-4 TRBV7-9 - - TGTGCCAGCAGCACCCTGGATATGGCCGTTAATGAAAAACTGTTTTTT CASSTLDMAVNEKLFF
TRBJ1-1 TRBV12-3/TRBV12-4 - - TGTGCCAGCAGTTTGCTGAGCACTGAAGCTTTCTTT CASSLLSTEAFF
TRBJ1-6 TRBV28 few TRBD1 TGTGCCAGCAAAGGGACAGGGGTTTCACCCCTCCACTTT CASKGTGVSPLHF
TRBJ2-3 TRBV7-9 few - TGTGCCAGCAGCTATGAGGGTCCCGGCGGGGGCCTCTCCACAGATACGCAGTATTTT CASSYEGPGGGLSTDTQYF
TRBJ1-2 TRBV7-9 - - TGTGCCAGCAGCCTAGGGGCTCAATATGGCTACACCTTC CASSLGAQYGYTF
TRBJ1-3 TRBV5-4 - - TGTGCCAGCAGCTCCCATGGTCCCAACTCTGGAAACACCATATATTTT CASSSHGPNSGNTIYF
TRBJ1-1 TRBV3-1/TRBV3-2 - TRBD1 TGTGCCAGCAGCCAACAGATCACAGGGGTCAACACTGAAGCTTTCTTT CASSQQITGVNTEAFF
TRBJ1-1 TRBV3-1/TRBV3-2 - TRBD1 TGTGCCAGCAGCCACCGGATGACAGGGAGAAACACTGAAGCTTTCTTT CASSHRMTGRNTEAFF
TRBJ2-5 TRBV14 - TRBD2 TGTGCCAGCAGCCAAGATGGAGCGGGGTTGCCTGAGACCCAGTACTTC CASSQDGAGLPETQYF
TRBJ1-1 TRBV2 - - TGTGCCAGCTCGCGGGGGCAGATGAACACTGAAGCTTTCTTT CASSRGQMNTEAFF
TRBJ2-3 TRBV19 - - TGTGCCAGTAGTATTGGAGTAGCGGAAACTAGCACAGATACGCAGTATTTT CASSIGVAETSTDTQYF
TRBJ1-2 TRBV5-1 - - TGCGCCAGCAGCAACGTTGGGACGGTAGCGTATGGCTACACCTTC CASSNVGTVAYGYTF
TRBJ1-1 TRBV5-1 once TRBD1 TGCGCCAGCAGCCCCCCTGGGGACAGGGTTAGGAACACTGAAGCTTTCTTT CASSPPGDRVRNTEAFF
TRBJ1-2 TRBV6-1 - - TGTGCCAGCAGTGAAGAGGTGAGGCGGACCTTC CASSEEVRRTF
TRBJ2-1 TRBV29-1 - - TGCAGCGTTGAATTAGCGACTGAATACAATGAGCAGTTCTTC CSVELATEYNEQFF
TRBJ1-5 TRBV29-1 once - TGCAGCGTTGGAACCGCGACCAATCAGCCCCAGCATTTT CSVGTATNQPQHF
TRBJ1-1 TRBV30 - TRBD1 TGTGCCTGGAGTGTCGGGCAGGGGGCCACTGAAGCTTTCTTT CAWSVGQGATEAFF
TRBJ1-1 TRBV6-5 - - TGTGCCAGCAGTTACTCGGAAACTACTGAAGCTTTCTTT CASSYSETTEAFF